This T cell receptor beta chain was captured by sequencing in a study of cytomegalovirus exposure and HLA in healthy donors. PCR was performed using 60 Vbeta and 13 Jbeta primers. Profiling relied on immunoSEQ multiplex PCR, and the TCRdb table lists in-frame clones only, not all of them. The data hold over 130,000 clones, with 65% to 85% observed a single time. Study-level points and caveats: Presence/absence analyses rested on an assumption that sequencing depth was roughly uniform across donors. Researchers catalogued about 150 TCR beta chains as cytomegalovirus-associated. Published work reported that the classifier diagnosed cytomegalovirus status with high specificity and sensitivity.

Looked up from germline, CDR1 is SGHVS and CDR2 is FQNEAQ. The CDR3 length is 15 residues. Trimming took off 6 bases at V and 5 bases at J, with 19 bases between the two ends. About this clone: The antigen is undetermined.

Healthy donors of bone marrow made up the group. This receptor was obtained from a man aged 50 to 60 in good health and CMV-seronegative. The chain joins TRBV7-8 to TRBJ2-5; tentative D call: TRBD1 (5 bases). Sequenced: PBMCs. The DNA for the CDR3 is TGTGCCAGCAGAGTTAATACAGGACGGGCCGAGACCCAGTACTTC. This encodes CASRVNTGRAETQYF.